The 6 T cell receptor beta chains given below trace back to one sample, sequenced in a study of cytomegalovirus exposure and HLA in healthy donors. Clones were sequenced by immunoSEQ multiplex PCR, and TCRdb holds only the in-frame ones, with some missing. Of about 56,000 clones listed, about 92% are singletons. The material sequenced was PBMCs. The source is a woman aged 18-29 years in good health and CMV-seropositive.

The gene calls are TRBV10-3 and TRBJ1-5, with TRBD1 matching over 9 bases. CDR3 size: 17 residues. V dropped 0 bases and J dropped 2; count of bases not matched to a gene: 5. The germline CDR1 and CDR2 sequences are ENHRY and SYGVKD. The DNA of the CDR3 is TGTGCCATCAGTGAGTCGGGGACAGGGATAGGCAATCAGCCCCAGCATTTT. As protein: CAISESGTGIGNQPQHF.

The chain joins TRBV9 to TRBJ1-1; no definite D call. V was trimmed by 0 bases and J by 7 bases, leaving 10 bases between them. CDR3 size: 13 residues. Germline V gene data show CDR1 as SGDLS and CDR2 as YYNGEE. The CDR3 sequence is CASSVDTGVEAFF. The CDR3 coding sequence is TGTGCCAGCAGCGTAGATACCGGAGTTGAAGCTTTCTTT.

The rearrangement uses TRBV18 and TRBJ1-2; TRBD1 might be the D (5 bases). CDR3 length equals 18 residues. The V and J ends lost 3 bases and 5 bases respectively, with 25 bases between them. Germline values: CDR1 KGHSH, CDR2 LQKENI. The CDR3 nucleotides are TGTGCCAGCTCACCGCGTTCTTGGGGGGGAGCCGAGGATTATGGCTACACCTTC. Its translation is CASSPRSWGGAEDYGYTF. Looking up the rest from reference TRBV18 and TRBJ1-2 gives the full variable domain: NAGVMQNPRHLVRRRGQEARLRCSPMKGHSHVYWYRQLPEEGLKFMVYLQKENIIDESGMPKERFSAEFPKEGPSILRIQQVVRGDSAAYFCASSPRSWGGAEDYGYTFGSGTRLTVV.

The rearrangement uses TRBV1 and TRBJ2-3; the table's D call of TRBD2 was not tested on the DNA. TRBV1 is recorded as a pseudogene. This CDR3 has 13 residues. The CDR3 nucleotides read TGCACCAGCAGCCAAGTATACACAGATACGCAGTATTTT. Translation: CTSSQVYTDTQYF.

The V call is TRBV11-2, the J call TRBJ2-1; D is possibly TRBD1 (5 bases). From germline, CDR1 is SGHAT and CDR2 FQNNGV. CDR3 length equals 13 residues. V gave up 6 bases and J gave up 7 bases, with 13 bases separating them. CDR3 protein: CASRYTQGNEQFF. The CDR3 bases are TGTGCCAGCAGATACACCCAGGGAAATGAGCAGTTCTTC.

This clone was observed once. The CDR3 region is CASSAASLGGYTF. The CDR3 DNA reads as TGTGCCAGCAGCGCAGCGTCTCTCGGGGGCTACACCTTC. The chain joins TRBV7-9 to TRBJ1-2, with D uncertain. The CDR3 sequence is 13 residues long. Trimming took 5 bases from V and 8 from J, leaving 15 bases between them. Germline CDR1 is SEHNR and CDR2 is FQNEAQ (reference sequence).